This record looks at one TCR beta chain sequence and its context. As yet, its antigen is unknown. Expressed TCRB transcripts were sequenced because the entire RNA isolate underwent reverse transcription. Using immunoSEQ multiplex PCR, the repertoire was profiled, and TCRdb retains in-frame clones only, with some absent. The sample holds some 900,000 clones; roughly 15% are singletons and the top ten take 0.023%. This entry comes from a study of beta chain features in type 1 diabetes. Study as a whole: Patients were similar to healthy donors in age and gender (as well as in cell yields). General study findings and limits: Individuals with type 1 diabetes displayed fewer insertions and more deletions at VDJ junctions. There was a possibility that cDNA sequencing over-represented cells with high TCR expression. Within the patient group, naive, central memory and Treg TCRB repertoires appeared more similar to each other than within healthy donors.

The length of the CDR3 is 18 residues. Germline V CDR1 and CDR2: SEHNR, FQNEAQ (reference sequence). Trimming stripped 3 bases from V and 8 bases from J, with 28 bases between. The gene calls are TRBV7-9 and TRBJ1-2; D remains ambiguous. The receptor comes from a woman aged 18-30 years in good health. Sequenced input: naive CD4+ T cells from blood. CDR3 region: CASSFGRHGTKEFWGYTF. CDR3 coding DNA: TGTGCCAGCAGCTTCGGACGGCACGGAACCAAGGAATTTTGGGGCTACACCTTC.